The sequence of this T cell receptor beta chain was determined in a study of blood T cell repertoires in COVID-19. Across the whole study: The analysed material was cDNA or gDNA that came from T cells, B-cell-depleted T cells, or PBMCs.

Clones were sequenced by immunoSEQ multiplex PCR, and TCRdb holds only the in-frame ones, with some missing. The repertoire holds some 200,000 clones, with approximately 84% as singletons. The specimen was peripheral blood. The origin of this receptor is a woman between 50 and 59 years old with active or convalescent COVID-19.

The CDR3 bases are TGTGCCAGCAGCCCTGGTGGCGGGGGGGGAGATACGCAGTATTTT. This codes for CASSPGGGGGDTQYF. This chain uses TRBV7-7 with TRBJ2-3; 9 bases are a match to TRBD2. This CDR3 is built from 15 residues. Germline loops: CDR1 SSHAT, CDR2 FNYEAQ (reference sequence). J was trimmed by 5 bases and V by 5 bases; bases with no gene match: 8.